This passage covers 13 T cell receptor beta chains from one sample sequenced in a study of T cells in Graves' hyperthyroidism and ophthalmopathy. Amplification targeted TCR beta CDR3 regions from RNA transcripts. The study used the HTBI primer set for a first-round RT-PCR of the TCR CDR3. TCRdb reanalysed the multiplex PCR reads using MiXCR and keeps one entry per CDR3 protein. This sample has 640,000 or so distinct CDR3 sequences, with under 15% found just once. The sample taken for sequencing was blood. The receptors shown here come from a woman in her thirties or forties with Graves' ophthalmopathy.

This clonotype was observed a single time. The chain links TRBV4-2 to TRBJ1-1; no definite D call. Between the trimmed V and J ends, which lost 5 bases and 6 bases, there was a span of 16 bases. The CDR3 is 14 amino acids. CDR1 and CDR2 from the germline V gene are LGHNA and YNFKEQ. The CDR3 region has the DNA TGTGCCAGCAGCTGGCAACGTGATGTGCCTGAAGCTTTCTTT. It yields the protein CASSWQRDVPEAFF.

This clonotype was detected many times. This sequence joins TRBV30 and TRBJ2-5, with 9 nucleotides matching TRBD2. The CDR3 has 15 amino acids. V was pared by 1 base and J by 3 bases, with 6 bases of the junction left unmatched. Per the germline V gene, CDR1 is GTSNPN and CDR2 is SVGIG (reference sequence). The CDR3 nucleotides read TGTGCCTGGAGTGCTCCTAGCGGGACTGAAGAGACCCAGTACTTC. Residues: CAWSAPSGTEETQYF.

V gene TRBV12-3 or TRBV12-4 combines with J gene TRBJ1-5, with a weak D call TRBD1 (5 bases). The CDR3 covers 18 residues. V gave up 1 base and J gave up 2 bases, with 18 bases separating them. The CDR3 DNA follows: TGTGCCAGCAGTTTAGTACTGACCGAGGGGAACGGCAATCAGCCCCAGCATTTT. Protein sequence: CASSLVLTEGNGNQPQHF.

V and J are TRBV2 and TRBJ2-7, with D maybe TRBD1 (6 bases). The CDR3 is 15 residues long. Per germline, CDR1 SNHLY and CDR2 FYNNEI. Trimming removed 2 bases from V and 4 bases from J, with 15 bases in between. The CDR3 loop is CASSEFRQANYEQYF. CDR3 sequence (DNA): TGTGCCAGCAGTGAATTTAGACAGGCGAATTACGAGCAGTACTTC.

In this sample, this clonotype turned up many times. The J gene is TRBJ2-7, the V gene TRBV6-1, with a possible D match to TRBD1 (5 bases). The CDR3 has 15 residues. Trimming removed 6 bases from V and 3 bases from J, with 18 bases in between. Germline lookup yields CDR1 MNHNS and CDR2 SASEGT. This chain's CDR3 is CASRVGAGSNYEQYF. CDR3 nucleotides: TGTGCCAGCAGGGTTGGGGCAGGCAGCAACTACGAGCAGTACTTC.

The chain joins TRBV30 to TRBJ2-7; TRBD2 is a possible D gene (6 bases). The CDR3 runs 17 residues. In germline, CDR1 is GTSNPN, CDR2 SVGIG (reference sequence). Trimming shortened V by 0 bases and J by 3 bases, and 21 bases separated the two germline ends. CDR3 nucleotide sequence: TGTGCCTGGAGTGTTTTCTCCCATCATGGCGGGAACTACGAGCAGTACTTC. Translation: CAWSVFSHHGGNYEQYF. The full variable domain, rest sourced from reference TRBV30 and TRBJ2-7, is SQTIHQWPATLVQPVGSPLSLECTVEGTSNPNLYWYRQAAGRGLQLLFYSVGIGQISSEVPQNLSASRPQDRQFILSSKKLLLSDSGFYLCAWSVFSHHGGNYEQYFGPGTRLTVT.

This clonotype was recorded at least ten times. The J gene is TRBJ1-1, the V gene TRBV30, with D possibly TRBD1 on 6 matching bases. V was pared by 3 bases and J by 4 bases, with 15 bases between. Per germline, CDR1 GTSNPN and CDR2 SVGIG (reference sequence). The CDR3 sequence is 14 residues long. Written as DNA, the CDR3 is TGTGCCTGGAGGACAGGAGCTGTGGGCACTGAAGCTTTCTTT. It codes for CAWRTGAVGTEAFF.

This clonotype was seen more than once but under ten times. Possible read error: a much larger clone is one base away. The chain carries TRBV30 and TRBJ1-5, with D unresolved. The CDR3 has 13 amino acids. The V end lost 3 bases, the J end lost 2 bases, and 8 bases lay between the germline ends. CDR1 and CDR2 from the germline V gene are GTSNPN and SVGIG (reference sequence). The CDR3 spells CAWRRRGNQPQHF. The CDR3 region has the DNA TGTGCCTGGAGACGACGGGGCAATCAGCCCCAGCATTTT.

Worth noting for this clonotype: Given a much more abundant clone one base away, this may be a read error. The chain is built from TRBV29-1 and TRBJ2-5, with 7 bases aligning to TRBD2. CDR1 is SQVTM and CDR2 is ANQGSEA in the germline V gene. The CDR3 contains 13 residues. Unmatched junction bases numbered 1, after V lost 3 bases and J lost 0 bases. CDR3 protein: CSVEGGDQETQYF. CDR3 sequence (DNA): TGCAGCGTTGAGGGGGGGGACCAAGAGACCCAGTACTTC.

The chain has TRBV24-1 and TRBJ2-4; the D gene could be TRBD1 or TRBD2 (5 bases each). The ends were cut back, 3 bases at V and 4 bases at J, with 12 bases in the middle. CDR1 is KGHDR, CDR2 SFDVKD, per germline. The CDR3 totals 15 residues. The CDR3 nucleotides read TGTGCCACCAGTGATCCAAGGGGAGAGAAAAACATTCAGTACTTC. Translated, it gives CATSDPRGEKNIQYF.

In this sample, this clonotype turned up many times. The chain is built from TRBV29-1 and TRBJ1-2; D is ambiguous. Germline V gene lookup returns CDR1 SQVTM and CDR2 ANQGSEA. V was clipped by 6 bases and J by 8 bases, with 4 bases between them. The CDR3 length is 8 residues. CDR3 region: CSVGGYTF. As DNA, the CDR3 is TGCAGCGTCGGGGGCTACACCTTC.

The chain couples TRBV24-1 to TRBJ2-7, with D perhaps matching TRBD2 (6 bases). Germline V gives CDR1 KGHDR, CDR2 SFDVKD. This CDR3 is built from 12 residues. Trimming cost V 6 bases and J 6 bases, with 11 bases left between them. The CDR3, as DNA: TGTGCCACCAGTCCCTCCGGGGGCGAGCAGTACTTC. This sequence encodes CATSPSGGEQYF.

The chain links TRBV27 to TRBJ2-2; the D gene is possibly TRBD2 (6 bases). Germline V CDR1 and CDR2: MNHEY, SMNVEV (reference sequence). Trimming shortened V by 5 bases and J by 1 base, and 17 bases separated the two germline ends. CDR3 length: 17 residues. The CDR3 is CASSISLTSLNTGELFF. The CDR3 DNA follows: TGTGCCAGCAGTATTTCCTTGACTAGTCTGAACACCGGGGAGCTGTTTTTT.